A selection of T cell receptor beta chains follows, all from one sample in a study of blood T cell repertoires in COVID-19. Here immunoSEQ multiplex PCR was the method, and the copy in TCRdb shows in-frame clones only, minus some. This table holds roughly 260,000 clones, about 88% found once. Sequenced input: peripheral blood. Source of these receptors: a man in his 60s who had recovered from COVID-19. The CDR3 runs from the conserved cysteine through the conserved F or W. Each record gives: D gene, J gene, V gene, clone size, CDR3 DNA, CDR3 protein. D genes are given only for firm matches. Not every row has a clone size; where given, it reads once, few, many or a size class.

D: TRBD2; J: TRBJ2-1; V: TRBV3-1/TRBV3-2; size: NA; DNA: TGTGCCAGCAGCCAAGATCTCGGGGGGGCCTGGAATGAGCAGTTCTTC; CDR3: CASSQDLGGAWNEQFF
D: TRBD1; J: TRBJ2-2; V: TRBV24-1; size: NA; DNA: TGTGCCACCAGTGACCTCTTCTCCGGGACAGGGGACACCGGGGAGCTGTTTTTT; CDR3: CATSDLFSGTGDTGELFF
D: NA; J: TRBJ2-2; V: TRBV2; size: NA; DNA: TGTGCCAGCAGGGGCGGCACAGGGAGGGAGGCGAACACCGGGGAGCTGTTTTTT; CDR3: CASRGGTGREANTGELFF
D: TRBD1; J: TRBJ2-7; V: TRBV2; size: NA; DNA: TGTGCCAGCAGCGCCGACAGGGGGCCCTACGAGCAGTACTTC; CDR3: CASSADRGPYEQYF
D: TRBD1; J: TRBJ1-6; V: TRBV2; size: NA; DNA: TGTGCCAGCACACAATGGGCCCGGGACAGAAATAATTCACCCCTCCACTTT; CDR3: CASTQWARDRNNSPLHF
D: NA; J: TRBJ2-7; V: TRBV7-2; size: NA; DNA: TGTGCCAGCAGCTTGGGTCCAAGGACAGTAGTCTACGAGCAGTACTTC; CDR3: CASSLGPRTVVYEQYF
D: TRBD1; J: TRBJ1-1; V: TRBV30; size: few; DNA: TGTGCCTGGAAAGACAGGGGGGTCACTGAAGCTTTCTTT; CDR3: CAWKDRGVTEAFF
D: NA; J: TRBJ1-1; V: TRBV9; size: NA; DNA: TGTGCCAGCAGCGTAGCTGGAGCGGGGGCTGAAGCTTTCTTT; CDR3: CASSVAGAGAEAFF
D: TRBD1; J: TRBJ2-7; V: TRBV2; size: NA; DNA: TGTGCCAGCCTACGCCGGACAGGGAAGTACGAGCAGTACTTC; CDR3: CASLRRTGKYEQYF
D: NA; J: TRBJ2-5; V: TRBV7-9; size: NA; DNA: TGTGCCAGCAGCCCTCGTCAGGGCCCACAAGAGACCCAGTACTTC; CDR3: CASSPRQGPQETQYF
D: TRBD2; J: TRBJ2-3; V: TRBV19; size: NA; DNA: TGTGCCAGTAGTACTGCTAGCGGGGGCGCAGATACGCAGTATTTT; CDR3: CASSTASGGADTQYF
D: NA; J: TRBJ1-5; V: TRBV5-1; size: NA; DNA: TGCGCCAGCAGCTTGGCCCCCAGGAATGGCAATCAGCCCCAGCATTTT; CDR3: CASSLAPRNGNQPQHF
D: TRBD1; J: TRBJ1-4; V: TRBV24-1; size: NA; DNA: TGTGCCACCAGTGATTCCGGGACAGATGAAAAACTGTTTTTT; CDR3: CATSDSGTDEKLFF
D: TRBD1; J: TRBJ2-5; V: TRBV5-1; size: NA; DNA: TGCGCCAGCAGCTCTGGACAGGGAAGGGAGACCCAGTACTTC; CDR3: CASSSGQGRETQYF
D: TRBD2; J: TRBJ2-1; V: TRBV4-1; size: NA; DNA: TGCGCCAGCAGCCAAGAGAGTAGCGGGGGGAGATTCTACAATGAGCAGTTCTTC; CDR3: CASSQESSGGRFYNEQFF
D: NA; J: TRBJ1-4; V: TRBV3-1/TRBV3-2; size: NA; DNA: TGTGCCAGCAGCCAAGAACGGCAGGGGATTGCAACTAATGAAAAACTGTTTTTT; CDR3: CASSQERQGIATNEKLFF
D: TRBD1; J: TRBJ1-5; V: TRBV7-9; size: NA; DNA: TGTGCCAGCAGCTTCGGAACAGGGGGGAATCAGCCCCAGCATTTT; CDR3: CASSFGTGGNQPQHF
D: NA; J: TRBJ2-7; V: TRBV7-2; size: NA; DNA: TGTGCCAGCACAGCCGTTAGTGGAGCCTACGAGCAGTACTTC; CDR3: CASTAVSGAYEQYF
D: TRBD1; J: TRBJ1-2; V: TRBV19; size: NA; DNA: TGTGCCAGTAGGGGGACAGGGGATAACTATGGCTACACCTTC; CDR3: CASRGTGDNYGYTF
D: NA; J: TRBJ2-2; V: TRBV30; size: NA; DNA: TGTGCCTGGAGTGTTCGGGGTGGGTTGGACACCGGGGAGCTGTTTTTT; CDR3: CAWSVRGGLDTGELFF
D: NA; J: TRBJ1-1; V: TRBV5-1; size: NA; DNA: TGCGCCAGCAGCTTGGGGGAGTTGGACACTGAAGCTTTCTTT; CDR3: CASSLGELDTEAFF
D: TRBD2; J: TRBJ2-2; V: TRBV6-1; size: NA; DNA: TGTGCCAGCAGTGAAGTTTTAGCGGGGGGTAAACGGGAGCTGTTTTTT; CDR3: CASSEVLAGGKRELFF
D: NA; J: TRBJ1-5; V: TRBV6-1; size: NA; DNA: TGTGCCAGCAGTGAAGCAATCAGGAGGAATAGCAATCAGCCCCAGCATTTT; CDR3: CASSEAIRRNSNQPQHF
D: TRBD1; J: TRBJ1-1; V: TRBV7-9; size: NA; DNA: TGTGCCAGCAGCGCAAGACAGGGGAGGATGAACACTGAAGCTTTCTTT; CDR3: CASSARQGRMNTEAFF
D: NA; J: TRBJ2-7; V: TRBV20-1; size: NA; DNA: TGCAGTGCTAGACGACAGGTCGAGCAGTACTTC; CDR3: CSARRQVEQYF
D: NA; J: TRBJ2-5; V: TRBV3-1/TRBV3-2; size: once; DNA: TGTGCCAGCAGCCAATTAAGGGCAGGCCCGGGGGAGACCCAGTACTTC; CDR3: CASSQLRAGPGETQYF
D: TRBD2; J: TRBJ2-7; V: TRBV11-2; size: NA; DNA: TGTGCCAGCACCCACAGCGGGGGGGCTTACGAGCAGTACTTC; CDR3: CASTHSGGAYEQYF
D: NA; J: TRBJ2-4; V: TRBV7-2; size: NA; DNA: TGTGCCAGCAGCTTAAGCGGGGCCAAAAACATTCAGTACTTC; CDR3: CASSLSGAKNIQYF